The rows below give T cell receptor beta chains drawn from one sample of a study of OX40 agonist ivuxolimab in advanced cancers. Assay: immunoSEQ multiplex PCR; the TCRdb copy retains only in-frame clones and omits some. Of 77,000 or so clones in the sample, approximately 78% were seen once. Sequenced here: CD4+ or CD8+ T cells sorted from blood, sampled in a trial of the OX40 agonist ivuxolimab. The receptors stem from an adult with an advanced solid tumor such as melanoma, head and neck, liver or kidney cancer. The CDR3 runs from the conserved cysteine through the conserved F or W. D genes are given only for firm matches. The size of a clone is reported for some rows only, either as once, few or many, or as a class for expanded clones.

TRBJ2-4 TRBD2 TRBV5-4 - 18 CASSPGTSGNGGKNIQYF TGTGCCAGCAGCCCTGGGACTAGCGGAAACGGGGGCAAAAACATTCAGTACTTC
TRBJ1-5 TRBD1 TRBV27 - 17 CASSPRQGIGSNQPQHF TGTGCCAGCAGTCCTCGACAGGGAATTGGCAGCAATCAGCCCCAGCATTTT
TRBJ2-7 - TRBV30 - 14 CAWSVQGFSYEQYF TGTGCCTGGAGTGTACAAGGGTTTTCCTACGAGCAGTACTTC
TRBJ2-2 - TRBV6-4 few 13 CASSEQFTGELFF TGTGCCAGCAGTGAGCAGTTCACCGGGGAGCTGTTTTTT
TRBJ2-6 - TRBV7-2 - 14 CASSLVSGANVLTF TGTGCCAGCAGCTTAGTCTCTGGGGCCAACGTCCTGACTTTC
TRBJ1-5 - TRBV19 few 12 CASRDRNQPQHF TGTGCCAGTAGGGACCGAAATCAGCCCCAGCATTTT
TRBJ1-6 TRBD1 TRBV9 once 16 CASSVEGTGGNSPLHF TGTGCCAGCAGCGTAGAAGGGACAGGAGGCAATTCACCCCTCCACTTT
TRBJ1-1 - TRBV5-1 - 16 CASSLTGGRENTEAFF TGCGCCAGCAGCTTGACCGGGGGGCGGGAGAACACTGAAGCTTTCTTT
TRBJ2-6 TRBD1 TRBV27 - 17 CASRGDRELPGANVLTF TGTGCCAGCAGGGGGGACAGGGAACTCCCTGGGGCCAACGTCCTGACTTTC
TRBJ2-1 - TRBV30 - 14 CAWSALGSGNEQFF TGTGCCTGGAGCGCTCTAGGATCGGGCAATGAGCAGTTCTTC
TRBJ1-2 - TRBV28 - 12 CASSRINYGYTF TGTGCCAGCAGCCGGATTAACTATGGCTACACCTTC
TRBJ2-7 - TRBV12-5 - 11 CASALRYEQYF TGTGCTAGTGCCTTAAGATACGAGCAGTACTTC
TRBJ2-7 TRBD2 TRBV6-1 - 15 CASHRAPSGAYEQYF TGTGCCAGTCACCGGGCCCCCAGCGGGGCCTACGAGCAGTACTTC
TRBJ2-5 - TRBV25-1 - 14 CASSDFGEGETQYF TGTGCCAGCAGTGATTTCGGGGAAGGGGAGACCCAGTACTTC
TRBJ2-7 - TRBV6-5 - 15 CASSYTDSGTYEQYF TGTGCCAGCAGTTACACGGACAGTGGGACCTACGAGCAGTACTTC
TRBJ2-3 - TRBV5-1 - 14 CASSPRRTVDTQYF TGCGCCAGCAGCCCAAGGAGGACGGTGGATACGCAGTATTTT
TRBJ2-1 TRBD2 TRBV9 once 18 CASSVGPKEREGRDEQFF TGTGCCAGCAGCGTAGGCCCAAAGGAGCGGGAGGGCAGGGATGAGCAGTTCTTC
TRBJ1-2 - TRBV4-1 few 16 CASSQAGQGINYGYTF TGCGCCAGCAGCCAAGCAGGGCAGGGGATTAACTATGGCTACACCTTC
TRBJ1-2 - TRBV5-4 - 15 CASSLGIGQHYGYTF TGTGCCAGCAGCTTGGGGATCGGACAGCACTATGGCTACACCTTC
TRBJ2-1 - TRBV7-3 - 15 CASSSGASSYNEQFF TGTGCCAGCAGCTCGGGCGCTAGCTCCTACAATGAGCAGTTCTTC
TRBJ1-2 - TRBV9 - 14 CASSVAAGPYGYTF TGTGCCAGCAGCGTAGCAGCAGGGCCCTATGGCTACACCTTC
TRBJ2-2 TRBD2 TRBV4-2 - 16 CASSQEEAGGTGELFF TGTGCCAGCAGCCAAGAAGAAGCGGGAGGCACCGGGGAGCTGTTTTTT
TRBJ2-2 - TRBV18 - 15 CASAPGQPNTGELFF TGTGCCAGCGCCCCGGGACAACCGAACACCGGGGAGCTGTTTTTT
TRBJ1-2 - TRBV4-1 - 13 CASSQEGGYGYTF TGCGCCAGCAGCCAAGAAGGAGGCTATGGCTACACCTTC
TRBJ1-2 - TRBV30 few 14 CAWTPTGSQYGYTF TGTGCCTGGACTCCAACGGGGTCTCAATATGGCTACACCTTC
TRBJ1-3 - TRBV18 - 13 CASSPIERNTIYF TGTGCCAGCTCACCCATCGAAAGAAACACCATATATTTT
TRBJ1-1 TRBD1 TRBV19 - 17 CASSNMAMAAGGTEAFF TGTGCCAGTAGCAATATGGCGATGGCGGCAGGGGGCACTGAAGCTTTCTTT
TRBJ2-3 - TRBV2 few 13 CASTERTYSTQYF TGTGCCAGCACCGAACGGACCTATAGTACGCAGTATTTT
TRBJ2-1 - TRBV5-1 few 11 CASRRGTEQFF TGCGCCAGCAGGAGGGGTACTGAGCAGTTCTTC
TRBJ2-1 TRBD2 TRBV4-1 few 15 CASSPGLAGPNEQFF TGCGCCAGCAGCCCGGGACTAGCGGGGCCAAATGAGCAGTTCTTC
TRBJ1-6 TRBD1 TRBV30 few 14 CAWSAGTDNSPLHF TGTGCCTGGAGTGCCGGGACAGATAATTCACCCCTCCACTTT
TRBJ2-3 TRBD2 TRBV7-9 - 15 CASSYTSGTTDTQYF TGTGCCAGCAGCTACACTAGCGGGACAACAGATACGCAGTATTTT
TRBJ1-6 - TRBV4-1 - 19 CASSQDFAAQSSYNSPLHF TGCGCCAGCAGCCAAGATTTTGCGGCACAAAGCTCCTATAATTCACCCCTCCACTTT
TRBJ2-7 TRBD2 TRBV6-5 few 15 CASSPPGLAAREPYF TGTGCCAGCAGCCCCCCCGGACTAGCGGCAAGGGAGCCGTACTTC
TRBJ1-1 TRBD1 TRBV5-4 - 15 CASSLRTGVNTEAFF TGTGCCAGCAGCTTACGGACAGGAGTTAACACTGAAGCTTTCTTT
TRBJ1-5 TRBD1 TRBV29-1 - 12 CSVGTGDQPQHF TGCAGCGTGGGGACAGGGGATCAGCCCCAGCATTTT
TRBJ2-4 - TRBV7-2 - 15 CASSFPLPAKNIQYF TGTGCCAGCAGCTTTCCACTGCCAGCCAAAAACATTCAGTACTTC
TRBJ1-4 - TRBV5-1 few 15 CASSSSDGGGEKLFF TGCGCCAGCAGTAGCTCCGATGGAGGTGGGGAAAAACTGTTTTTT
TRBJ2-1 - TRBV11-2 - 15 CASSLRYRVDNEQFF TGTGCCAGCAGCTTGCGGTACAGGGTAGACAATGAGCAGTTCTTC
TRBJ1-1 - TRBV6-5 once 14 CASSPRTANTEAFF TGTGCCAGCAGTCCGCGGACGGCGAACACTGAAGCTTTCTTT
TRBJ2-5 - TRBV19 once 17 CASSIAPAGRRGETQYF TGTGCCAGTAGTATAGCCCCGGCCGGGAGACGGGGAGAGACCCAGTACTTC
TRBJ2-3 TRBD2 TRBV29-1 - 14 CSVGGLALTDTQYF TGCAGCGTTGGGGGACTAGCGCTCACAGATACGCAGTATTTT
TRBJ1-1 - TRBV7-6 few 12 CASSRYATEAFF TGTGCCAGCAGCCGGTACGCCACTGAAGCTTTCTTT
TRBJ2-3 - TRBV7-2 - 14 CASSFRVGTDTQYF TGTGCCAGCAGCTTCAGGGTGGGCACAGATACGCAGTATTTT
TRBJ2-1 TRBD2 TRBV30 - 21 CACLRTSGALNFRGSYNEQFF TGTGCCTGTCTAAGGACTAGCGGAGCTCTAAACTTCCGTGGCTCCTACAATGAGCAGTTCTTC
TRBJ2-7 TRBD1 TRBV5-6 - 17 CASSSLWVQGALGEQYF TGTGCCAGCAGCTCACTTTGGGTGCAGGGGGCCCTCGGAGAGCAGTACTTC